Presented here are 26 T cell receptor beta chains from one specimen sequenced in a study of cytomegalovirus exposure and HLA in healthy donors. Produced via immunoSEQ multiplex PCR; TCRdb's table is partial and in-frame only. The sample records around 160,000 clones, 75% to 95% being singletons. The specimen was PBMCs. These receptors all come from a young woman in good health and CMV-seropositive.

Regarding this clone: Additional DNA sequences in this sample encode the identical CDR3. This chain uses TRBV28 with TRBJ2-7, with D possibly TRBD1 on 5 matching bases. V dropped 4 bases and J dropped 0 bases, with 10 bases sitting between them. CDR3 length: 14 residues. Germline CDR1 is MDHEN and CDR2 is SYDVKM. The CDR3: CASSSARASYEQYF. The CDR3 DNA is TGTGCCAGCAGTTCAGCCAGGGCCTCCTACGAGCAGTACTTC.

This clone is a singleton in its sample. The chain joins TRBV11-1 to TRBJ2-7; 9 nucleotides line up with TRBD1. Germline V gives CDR1 SGHAT, CDR2 FQDESV (reference sequence). The CDR3 extends over 16 amino acids. Germline trimming cut 4 bases from V and 3 bases from J; bases unmatched to any gene: 10. The CDR3 loop is CASSYNSGTGLYEQYF. The CDR3 DNA reads as TGTGCCAGCAGCTACAACAGCGGGACAGGGCTCTACGAGCAGTACTTC.

The CDR3 loop reads CASTGGTEAFF. The CDR3, as DNA: TGTGCCTCTACAGGGGGAACTGAAGCTTTCTTT. The V and J genes are TRBV30 and TRBJ1-1; 8 nucleotides match TRBD1. J lost 5 bases, V lost 7 bases, and 3 bases had no gene match. The CDR3 runs 11 residues. CDR1 is GTSNPN and CDR2 is SVGIG in the germline V gene (reference sequence).

V and J are TRBV6-6 and TRBJ2-1, with D perhaps TRBD1 (5 bases). The ends were cut back, 0 bases at V and 3 bases at J, with 12 bases in the middle. CDR3 size: 16 residues. CDR1 is MNHNY and CDR2 is SVGAGI in the germline V gene (reference sequence). The CDR3 DNA reads TGTGCCAGCAGTTACTCGAGGTCAGGGCGCTACAATGAGCAGTTCTTC. Encoded protein: CASSYSRSGRYNEQFF.

The CDR3 DNA is TGTGCCAGCAGCGCGGGGACTCCCAATGAGCAGTTCTTC. Protein: CASSAGTPNEQFF. This chain uses TRBV9 with TRBJ2-1; the D gene is possibly TRBD2 (6 bases). Per germline, CDR1 SGDLS and CDR2 YYNGEE. V shed 3 bases and J shed 6 bases, with 10 bases lying between them. This CDR3 spans 13 amino acids.

The CDR3 DNA follows: TGTGCCAGCAGCTTGGGACAGCCTAATGAAAAACTGTTTTTT. Its translation: CASSLGQPNEKLFF. The chain employs TRBV5-4 and TRBJ1-4; weak D call: TRBD1 (5 bases). This CDR3 contains 14 residues. V gave up 0 bases and J gave up 3 bases, with 6 bases separating them. Germline lookup yields CDR1 SGHNT and CDR2 YYREEE (reference sequence).

The table lists this clone with many counts. This chain connects TRBV9 to TRBJ1-2; 10 bases align to TRBD1. CDR3 length: 17 amino acids. Per germline, CDR1 SGDLS and CDR2 YYNGEE. The V gene end was trimmed by 3 bases and the J gene end by 8 bases; junction bases not matched to a gene: 16. CDR3 in amino acids: CASSAYDYPGTGEGYTF. The CDR3 DNA reads TGTGCCAGCAGCGCCTATGATTACCCCGGGACAGGGGAAGGCTACACCTTC.

This clone has just one count. The DNA of the CDR3 is TGTGCCAGCGCCGGGAGAGCCACAGATACGCAGTATTTT. Amino acids: CASAGRATDTQYF. J is TRBJ2-3 and V is TRBV11-3, with a weak D call TRBD2 (6 bases). Looked up from germline, CDR1 is SGHNT and CDR2 is YENEEA. This CDR3 contains 13 residues. V lost 8 bases to trimming and J lost 2 bases, with 11 bases between them.

This chain uses TRBV29-1 with TRBJ2-7; perhaps TRBD1 as D (5 bases). The germline V gene has CDR1 SQVTM and CDR2 ANQGSEA. Trimming removed 5 bases from V and 5 bases from J, with 13 bases in between. The CDR3 runs to 12 residues. The CDR3 DNA sequence: TGCAGCGTTAAGGGGCCGCTCCACGAGCAGTACTTC. Its protein is CSVKGPLHEQYF.

This clone has only one observation. CDR3 region: CASRSFGQGGETQYF. Written as DNA, the CDR3 is TGCGCCAGCAGGTCGTTTGGACAGGGCGGGGAGACCCAGTACTTC. The J gene is TRBJ2-5, the V gene TRBV5-1; the match to TRBD1 covers 8 bases. Germline CDR1 reads SGHRS; CDR2 reads YFSETQ. With V trimmed by 5 bases and J by 5 bases, 11 bases remained unmatched. The CDR3 consists of 15 residues.

The chain is built from TRBV10-1 and TRBJ2-1; 11 bases agree with TRBD2. Trimming cost V 6 bases and J 3 bases; bases outside gene matches: 4. Germline V lookup: CDR1 WNHNN, CDR2 SYGVQD (reference sequence). The CDR3 loop spans 15 amino acids. The CDR3 region has the DNA TGCGCCAGCAGCATGACTAGCGGGGTCTACAATGAGCAGTTCTTC. The encoded protein is CASSMTSGVYNEQFF.

This rearrangement joins TRBV29-1 to TRBJ2-7; D unresolved. The CDR3 has 16 residues. Germline V CDR1 and CDR2: SQVTM, ANQGSEA. The V end lost 4 bases, the J end lost 0 bases, and 19 bases lay between the germline ends. The CDR3, as DNA: TGCAGCGTTGCCCTGGCAATTGGTGCCAGCTCCTACGAGCAGTACTTC. This encodes CSVALAIGASSYEQYF.

The gene calls are TRBV27 and TRBJ2-5; D might be TRBD2 (5 bases). V was trimmed by 3 bases and J by 4 bases, leaving 12 bases between them. This CDR3 spans 14 amino acids. Germline loops: CDR1 MNHEY, CDR2 SMNVEV (reference sequence). CDR3 protein: CASSFLSGVETQYF. As DNA, the CDR3 is TGTGCCAGCAGTTTTCTTTCCGGGGTAGAGACCCAGTACTTC.

A few counts support this clone. Germline and junction disagree at one end, which may indicate a read error. The gene calls are TRBV15 and TRBJ2-7, with 10 nucleotides matching TRBD2. The CDR3 has 15 residues. CDR1 LNHNV and CDR2 YYDKDF come from the germline V gene (reference sequence). CDR3 sequence (DNA): TGTGCCACCAGCGGCCAGCGGGGGGGCTCCGACGAGCAGTACTTC. Amino acid sequence: CATSGQRGGSDEQYF.

This clone was detected only once. CDR3 protein: CASSLVKLAGSETQYF. The CDR3 coding sequence is TGCGCCAGCAGCTTGGTTAAACTAGCGGGGTCGGAGACCCAGTACTTC. The chain links TRBV5-1 to TRBJ2-5; TRBD2 agrees at 10 bases. The V gene's germline CDR1 is SGHRS and CDR2 YFSETQ. The junction had 7 bases not matched to a gene; V was cut back by 0 bases and J by 5 bases. The CDR3 loop spans 16 amino acids. The full variable domain, rest sourced from reference TRBV5-1 and TRBJ2-5, is KAGVTQTPRYLIKTRGQQVTLSCSPISGHRSVSWYQQTPGQGLQFLFEYFSETQRNKGNFPGRFSGRQFSNSRSEMNVSTLELGDSALYLCASSLVKLAGSETQYFGPGTRLLVL.

About this clone: The sample carries other DNA sequences with the same CDR3. The chain links TRBV14 to TRBJ2-1; maybe TRBD2 (5 bases). Trimming removed 0 bases from V and 0 bases from J, with 9 bases in between. The CDR3 sequence is 16 residues long. Germline V gene lookup returns CDR1 SGHDN and CDR2 FVKESK. For the CDR3, the DNA is TGTGCCAGCAGCCAAGAGTCCGGGGACTCCTACAATGAGCAGTTCTTC. Translation gives CASSQESGDSYNEQFF.

V and J are TRBV19 and TRBJ1-3; D gene ambiguous. The ends were cut back, 1 base at V and 0 bases at J, with 13 bases in the middle. The CDR3 spans 17 residues. Per germline, CDR1 LNHDA and CDR2 SQIVND (reference sequence). CDR3: CASSIALSYGSGNTIYF. The CDR3 nucleotides are TGTGCCAGTAGTATAGCCCTATCGTACGGCTCTGGAAACACCATATATTTT. Looking up the rest from reference TRBV19 and TRBJ1-3 gives the full variable domain: DGGITQSPKYLFRKEGQNVTLSCEQNLNHDAMYWYRQDPGQGLRLIYYSQIVNDFQKGDIAEGYSVSREKKESFPLTVTSAQKNPTAFYLCASSIALSYGSGNTIYFGEGSWLTVV.

This chain links TRBV9 with TRBJ2-1; TRBD2 agrees at 8 bases. Trimming took 5 bases from V and 4 from J; bases not matched to a gene: 8. The CDR3 covers 15 residues. CDR1 SGDLS and CDR2 YYNGEE come from the germline V gene. As DNA, the CDR3 is TGTGCCAGCAGTCTAGGACTAGCTTCGTACAATGAGCAGTTCTTC. It translates to CASSLGLASYNEQFF.

V gene TRBV5-1 combines with J gene TRBJ2-1; 10 nucleotides line up with TRBD2. The CDR3 has 14 residues. The germline V gene encodes CDR1 SGHRS and CDR2 YFSETQ. After removal of 0 bases from V and 9 bases from J, the junction contained 3 bases not matched to a gene. This CDR3 reads CASSLALAGGEQFF. In nucleotides, the CDR3 is TGCGCCAGCAGCTTGGCGTTAGCGGGAGGTGAGCAGTTCTTC.

The chain couples TRBV28 to TRBJ1-1, with D hard to call. This CDR3 region has 14 residues. Trimming took off 4 bases at V and 4 bases at J, with 13 bases between the two ends. CDR1 MDHEN and CDR2 SYDVKM come from the germline V gene. CDR3 in amino acids: CASSSLGFRTEAFF. The CDR3 region has the DNA TGTGCCAGCAGTTCCCTAGGTTTTCGCACTGAAGCTTTCTTT. The full variable domain, with the rest looked up from reference TRBV28 and TRBJ1-1, is DVKVTQSSRYLVKRTGEKVFLECVQDMDHENMFWYRQDPGLGLRLIYFSYDVKMKEKGDIPEGYSVSREKKERFSLILESASTNQTSMYLCASSSLGFRTEAFFGQGTRLTVV.

This chain connects TRBV27 to TRBJ1-2; perhaps TRBD1 as D (6 bases). The CDR3 extends over 14 amino acids. Germline V gene lookup returns CDR1 MNHEY and CDR2 SMNVEV (reference sequence). Trimming took off 8 bases at V and 7 bases at J, with 20 bases between the two ends. This CDR3 reads CASCRMRGASGYTF. In DNA, the CDR3 is TGTGCCAGCTGCCGAATGCGGGGGGCGAGTGGCTACACCTTC.

For this clone: The final CDR3 position lacks the conserved phenylalanine or tryptophan, pointing to a likely read error. The DNA is omitted, as the CDR3 cannot be located on it reliably, and the CDR3 follows TCRdb's listing. The chain employs TRBV2 and TRBJ2-7; the D call in the table, TRBD2, was not verified against the DNA. The CDR3 spans 14 residues, counting both ends. Germline CDR1 SNHLY, CDR2 FYNNEI. CDR3 sequence: CASSDLRVADLQWG.

The chain combines TRBV6-1 with TRBJ1-2; D is uncertain. There are 16 residues in the CDR3. Looked up from germline, CDR1 is MNHNS and CDR2 is SASEGT. V shed 1 base and J shed 9 bases, with 21 bases lying between them. CDR3 in DNA: TGTGCCAGCAGTGAAGGCTGGGCGGGGATGACTTTTAGCTACACCTTC. This sequence encodes CASSEGWAGMTFSYTF.

This clone has just one count. The chain has TRBV4-3 and TRBJ2-7; 12 bases fit TRBD2. CDR1 is LGHNA, CDR2 YSLEER, per germline. The J segment lost 4 bases and the V segment lost 4 bases, leaving 8 bases of the junction unmatched. CDR3 length equals 16 residues. CDR3 in DNA: TGCGCCAGCAGCCCCGCAATGACTAGCGGGAGATACGAGCAGTACTTC. Its translation is CASSPAMTSGRYEQYF.

In its sample, this clone was seen once. The V gene is TRBV16, the J gene TRBJ2-1, with D possibly TRBD2 on 5 matching bases. The CDR3 is 15 amino acids. Germline V gene lookup returns CDR1 KGHSY and CDR2 FQNENV. With 4 bases removed from V and 2 bases from J, the gap between germline ends came to 12 bases. The CDR3 loop is CASSRAGDPYNEQFF. The CDR3 nucleotides read TGTGCCAGCAGCCGGGCGGGTGACCCCTACAATGAGCAGTTCTTC.

The rearrangement uses TRBV10-2 and TRBJ1-5; tentative D call: TRBD1 (6 bases). This CDR3 spans 14 amino acids. From germline, CDR1 is WSHSY and CDR2 SAAADI. V lost 2 bases and J lost 5, with 10 bases in between. DNA of the CDR3: TGCGCCAGCAGTGAGGCAGGGGACGATCAGCCCCAGCATTTT. Encoded protein: CASSEAGDDQPQHF.